One sample yielded the 21 T cell receptor beta chains listed below, sequenced in a study of cytomegalovirus exposure and HLA in healthy donors. It was with 60 Vbeta and 13 Jbeta primers that the PCR ran. Measured with immunoSEQ multiplex PCR; TCRdb has only the in-frame clones, and not every one. The repertoire includes 160,000 or so clones, over 75% of them detected once, and about 6.4% sits in the top ten. Sequenced sample: PBMCs. All receptors derive from a man aged 40-55 years in good health and CMV-seropositive.

The chain is built from TRBV6-4 and TRBJ2-1, with D uncertain. This CDR3 spans 13 amino acids. V was clipped by 2 bases and J by 5 bases, with 7 bases between them. Germline lookup yields CDR1 MRHNA and CDR2 SNTAGT. The CDR3 here is CASSDDLNNEQFF. The CDR3 nucleotides read TGTGCCAGCAGTGACGACTTGAACAATGAGCAGTTCTTC.

The CDR3 reads CASSRRQLQGSLDEQYF. DNA of the CDR3: TGTGCCAGCTCACGCAGACAGTTACAGGGTTCCCTGGACGAGCAGTACTTC. This rearrangement joins TRBV18 to TRBJ2-7; D might be TRBD1 (6 bases). CDR1 and CDR2 from the germline V gene are KGHSH and LQKENI. This CDR3 has 17 residues. Trimming pared 4 bases from V and 5 bases from J, leaving 24 bases between.

J is TRBJ2-3 and V is TRBV5-1, with no clear D. The CDR3 sequence is 14 residues long. The germline V and J ends were trimmed by 0 bases and 1 base, with 6 bases remaining between them. CDR1 SGHRS and CDR2 YFSETQ come from the germline V gene. CDR3 amino acids: CASSLALGTDTQYF. The CDR3, as DNA: TGCGCCAGCAGCTTGGCTTTAGGCACAGATACGCAGTATTTT. Combining the CDR3 with reference TRBV5-1 and TRBJ2-3 gives the whole variable domain KAGVTQTPRYLIKTRGQQVTLSCSPISGHRSVSWYQQTPGQGLQFLFEYFSETQRNKGNFPGRFSGRQFSNSRSEMNVSTLELGDSALYLCASSLALGTDTQYFGPGTRLTVL.

The chain links TRBV7-9 to TRBJ2-1; D gene unclear. The CDR3 extends over 14 amino acids. V lost 5 bases and J 5 bases, leaving 13 bases between the germline ends. Germline V CDR1 and CDR2: SEHNR, FQNEAQ (reference sequence). The CDR3 region has the DNA TGTGCCAGCAGCCTCCGCCACGAGAACAATGAGCAGTTCTTC. It yields the protein CASSLRHENNEQFF.

The chain links TRBV11-3 to TRBJ1-1, with TRBD1 matching over 8 bases. The CDR3 runs 15 residues. Germline CDR1 reads SGHNT; CDR2 reads YENEEA. V lost 3 bases, J lost 5 bases, and 8 bases stayed unmatched. Written as DNA, the CDR3 is TGTGCCAGCAGCTTTTCGGACAGGGTAGATACTGAAGCTTTCTTT. It translates to CASSFSDRVDTEAFF.

The V gene is TRBV5-6, the J gene TRBJ2-1; tentatively, D is TRBD2 (6 bases). V shed 1 base and J shed 9 bases, with 11 bases lying between them. The CDR3 has 13 amino acids. CDR1 SGHDT and CDR2 YYEEEE come from the germline V gene. The CDR3 here is CASSLLASVEQFF. The CDR3 DNA sequence: TGTGCCAGCAGCTTGTTGGCTAGCGTTGAGCAGTTCTTC.

The rearrangement joins TRBV4-1 to TRBJ2-7; D is possibly TRBD2 (5 bases). This CDR3 has 13 residues. Trimming left V 5 bases short and J 4 bases short, with 12 bases between. Per the germline V gene, CDR1 is MGHRA and CDR2 is YSYEKL. CDR3 sequence: CASSWRSGYEQYF. CDR3 DNA: TGCGCCAGCAGCTGGAGGTCGGGATACGAGCAGTACTTC.

This clone has more than one count but fewer than ten. V usage is TRBV11-2 and J usage is TRBJ1-4; perhaps TRBD1 as D (5 bases). This CDR3 has 15 residues. CDR1 and CDR2 from the germline V gene are SGHAT and FQNNGV. Between the trimmed V and J ends, which lost 5 bases and 7 bases, there was a span of 17 bases. In DNA, the CDR3 is TGTGCCAGCAGCCCCCTAGGGGTCCTCGGTGAAAAACTGTTTTTT. Encoded protein: CASSPLGVLGEKLFF. Variable domain in full (rest from reference TRBV11-2 and TRBJ1-4): EAGVAQSPRYKIIEKRQSVAFWCNPISGHATLYWYQQILGQGPKLLIQFQNNGVVDDSQLPKDRFSAERLKGVDSTLKIQPAKLEDSAVYLCASSPLGVLGEKLFFGSGTQLSVL.

V and J are TRBV7-9 and TRBJ2-5, with unresolved D. Trimming took 6 bases from V and 5 from J, leaving 4 bases between them. CDR1 and CDR2 (germline): SEHNR, FQNEAQ (reference sequence). This CDR3 region has 10 residues. The CDR3 region is CASSSETQYF. The CDR3 DNA follows: TGTGCCAGCAGTTCGGAGACCCAGTACTTC. The entire variable domain, with the rest obtained from reference TRBV7-9 and TRBJ2-5, is as follows: DTGVSQNPRHKITKRGQNVTFRCDPISEHNRLYWYRQTLGQGPEFLTYFQNEAQLEKSRLLSDRFSAERPKGSFSTLEIQRTEQGDSAMYLCASSSETQYFGPGTRLLVL.

This chain joins TRBV9 and TRBJ2-1; maybe TRBD2 (6 bases). V gave up 3 bases and J gave up 1 base, with 11 bases separating them. The CDR3 contains 15 residues. Germline V gene sequence: CDR1 SGDLS, CDR2 YYNGEE. The CDR3 is CASSAGLSSYNEQFF. The CDR3 bases are TGTGCCAGCAGCGCCGGACTATCATCCTACAATGAGCAGTTCTTC.

This chain uses TRBV6-5 with TRBJ2-2; 7 bases match TRBD2. Unmatched junction bases numbered 6, after V lost 6 bases and J lost 5 bases. This CDR3 contains 14 residues. Germline values: CDR1 MNHEY, CDR2 SVGAGI. The CDR3 DNA reads as TGTGCCAGCAGCTCAACTAGCGTGACCGGGGAGCTGTTTTTT. As protein: CASSSTSVTGELFF.

The chain couples TRBV9 to TRBJ2-3, with D uncertain. V lost 0 bases to trimming and J lost 5 bases, with 4 bases between them. Germline lookup yields CDR1 SGDLS and CDR2 YYNGEE. There are 12 residues in the CDR3. The CDR3 coding sequence is TGTGCCAGCAGCGTAGCCGGAGATACGCAGTATTTT. Protein product: CASSVAGDTQYF.

The chain combines TRBV21-1 with TRBJ1-1; the table names TRBD1, a call not compared with the DNA. TRBV21-1 is an annotated pseudogene. The CDR3 covers 17 residues. The CDR3 sequence is CASSKVSDREFNTEAFF. Here the CDR3 DNA reads TGTGCCAGCAGCAAAGTCTCCGACAGGGAGTTTAACACTGAAGCTTTCTTT.

The chain combines TRBV11-3 with TRBJ2-2; 7 nucleotides agree with TRBD1. Trimming removed 9 bases from V and 0 bases from J; junction bases left unmatched: 7. The CDR3 runs 15 residues. Germline V gives CDR1 SGHNT, CDR2 YENEEA. The CDR3 reads CASTTGAANTGELFF. CDR3 nucleotide sequence: TGTGCCAGTACAACAGGGGCCGCGAACACCGGGGAGCTGTTTTTT.

About this clone itself: The junction does not match germline at one end; this may be a read error. The chain combines TRBV6-1 with TRBJ1-1; 10 positions agree with TRBD1. The length of the CDR3 is 15 residues. CDR1 and CDR2 (germline): MNHNS, SASEGT. CDR3 sequence reads: CAGRSGQGSDTEAFF. For the CDR3, the DNA is TGTGCCGGCAGGTCGGGACAGGGGTCGGACACTGAAGCTTTCTTT.

This chain joins TRBV11-1 and TRBJ2-1, with a weak D call TRBD2 (5 bases). Germline loops: CDR1 SGHAT, CDR2 FQDESV (reference sequence). The CDR3 sequence is 14 residues long. V gave up 5 bases and J gave up 1 base, with 9 bases separating them. The CDR3 nucleotides read TGTGCCAGCAGCCTAGGAGGTTCCTACAATGAGCAGTTCTTC. Amino acid sequence: CASSLGGSYNEQFF. Full variable domain (outside the CDR3, taken from reference TRBV11-1 and TRBJ2-1): EAEVAQSPRYKITEKSQAVAFWCDPISGHATLYWYRQILGQGPELLVQFQDESVVDDSQLPKDRFSAERLKGVDSTLKIQPAELGDSAMYLCASSLGGSYNEQFFGPGTRLTVL.

The V and J genes are TRBV19 and TRBJ1-2; 9 nucleotides align to TRBD1. Unmatched junction bases numbered 11, after V lost 6 bases and J lost 3 bases. CDR3 length: 16 residues. Per the germline V gene, CDR1 is LNHDA and CDR2 is SQIVND (reference sequence). CDR3: CASSGTGFGDHYGYTF. CDR3 coding DNA: TGTGCCAGTAGCGGGACAGGGTTTGGTGATCACTATGGCTACACCTTC. Together with reference TRBV19 and TRBJ1-2, the CDR3 gives the full variable domain: DGGITQSPKYLFRKEGQNVTLSCEQNLNHDAMYWYRQDPGQGLRLIYYSQIVNDFQKGDIAEGYSVSREKKESFPLTVTSAQKNPTAFYLCASSGTGFGDHYGYTFGSGTRLTVV.

V usage is TRBV7-9 and J usage is TRBJ1-2; 7 positions agree with TRBD1. V lost 4 bases and J lost 6; bases outside the gene matches: 5. Germline-derived CDR1 and CDR2 are SEHNR and FQNEAQ (reference sequence). The CDR3 has 13 amino acids. The CDR3 DNA reads as TGTGCCAGCAGCTATAGACAGGGTGATGGCTACACCTTC. It translates to CASSYRQGDGYTF. Looking up the rest from reference TRBV7-9 and TRBJ1-2 gives the full variable domain: DTGVSQNPRHKITKRGQNVTFRCDPISEHNRLYWYRQTLGQGPEFLTYFQNEAQLEKSRLLSDRFSAERPKGSFSTLEIQRTEQGDSAMYLCASSYRQGDGYTFGSGTRLTVV.

V usage is TRBV6-1 and J usage is TRBJ2-1, with D perhaps matching TRBD2 (6 bases). Trimming removed 10 bases from V and 2 bases from J, with 18 bases in between. CDR3 size: 15 residues. Germline CDR1 reads MNHNS; CDR2 reads SASEGT. The CDR3 nucleotides read TGTGCCACCGCGGACCGGAGGGGTCCCTACAATGAGCAGTTCTTC. Translated: CATADRRGPYNEQFF.

V gene TRBV6-4 combines with J gene TRBJ2-1, with 8 bases that match TRBD2. Unmatched junction bases numbered 6, after V lost 5 bases and J lost 6 bases. The CDR3 sequence is 14 residues long. CDR1 MRHNA and CDR2 SNTAGT come from the germline V gene. The CDR3 is CASSLAGNINEQFF. The CDR3 region has the DNA TGTGCCAGCAGTTTAGCGGGAAATATCAATGAGCAGTTCTTC.

The rearrangement joins TRBV5-1 to TRBJ2-3; 9 nucleotides align to TRBD2. Germline trimming cut 1 base from V and 3 bases from J; bases unmatched to any gene: 3. The germline V gene has CDR1 SGHRS and CDR2 YFSETQ. This CDR3 comprises 15 residues. DNA of the CDR3: TGCGCCAGCAGCTTGTTCGCGGGAGGGACAGATACGCAGTATTTT. Its translation: CASSLFAGGTDTQYF.